These 8 T cell receptor beta chains share one sample of origin, sequenced in a study of T cells in Graves' hyperthyroidism and ophthalmopathy. Authors of the study amplified TCR beta CDR3 regions from RNA transcripts. HTBI primers drove first-round RT-PCR of the TCR CDR3. TCRdb redid the calling of the multiplex PCR reads with MiXCR, one entry per CDR3 protein. The table includes around 690,000 distinct CDR3 sequences, roughly a sixth detected once. The specimen sequenced was blood. These receptors originate from a man aged 45 to 65 with Graves' hyperthyroidism.

This clonotype was seen more than once but under ten times. V and J are TRBV30 and TRBJ1-1; D remains ambiguous. CDR1 is GTSNPN and CDR2 is SVGIG in the germline V gene (reference sequence). Between the trimmed V and J ends, which lost 2 bases and 4 bases, there was a span of 11 bases. The CDR3 spans 13 residues. DNA of the CDR3: TGTGCCTGGAGTACCCGGGTCATCACTGAAGCTTTCTTT. This encodes CAWSTRVITEAFF.

In this sample, this clonotype turned up many times. This rearrangement joins TRBV3-1 to TRBJ1-1; perhaps TRBD1 as D (5 bases). Trimming shortened V by 4 bases and J by 4 bases, and 13 bases separated the two germline ends. Germline assignment: CDR1 LGHDT and CDR2 YNNKEL (reference sequence). The CDR3 runs 14 residues. In DNA form, the CDR3 reads TGTGCCAGCAGCCCGCTTGGGGGGGGCACTGAAGCTTTCTTT. It translates to CASSPLGGGTEAFF.

This clonotype was found many times. The V call is TRBV2, the J call TRBJ1-4; D ambiguous. This CDR3 contains 13 residues. Deletions cut 5 bases from V and 5 bases from J, with 9 bases between. Per the germline V gene, CDR1 is SNHLY and CDR2 is FYNNEI. In DNA, the CDR3 is TGTGCCAGCAGTCAAATCTTGAATGAAAAACTGTTTTTT. Its protein product is CASSQILNEKLFF.

The chain employs TRBV5-4 and TRBJ2-3, with TRBD2 matching over 13 bases. The length of the CDR3 is 16 residues. CDR1 is SGHNT, CDR2 YYREEE, per germline (reference sequence). V was pared by 4 bases and J by 4 bases, with 6 bases of the junction left unmatched. CDR3 region: CASSMPGLAGPDTQYF. DNA of the CDR3: TGTGCCAGCAGCATGCCGGGACTAGCGGGACCAGATACGCAGTATTTT. Looking up the rest from reference TRBV5-4 and TRBJ2-3 gives the full variable domain: ETGVTQSPTHLIKTRGQQVTLRCSSQSGHNTVSWYQQALGQGPQFIFQYYREEENGRGNFPPRFSGLQFPNYSSELNVNALELDDSALYLCASSMPGLAGPDTQYFGPGTRLTVL.

This clonotype was seen many times. This chain joins TRBV12-3 or TRBV12-4 and TRBJ2-1; D gene unclear. V gave up 1 base and J gave up 9 bases, with 10 bases separating them. This CDR3 has 13 amino acids. CDR3 protein: CASSLVVAGEQFF. The CDR3 DNA is TGTGCCAGCAGTTTAGTAGTGGCTGGTGAGCAGTTCTTC.

The chain uses TRBV19 and TRBJ1-5, with a possible D match to TRBD1 (6 bases). Germline lookup yields CDR1 LNHDA and CDR2 SQIVND (reference sequence). V lost 3 bases and J 2 bases, leaving 11 bases between the germline ends. The length of the CDR3 is 15 residues. CDR3 in DNA: TGTGCCAGTAGTATGGGAGGGGGTGGCAATCAGCCCCAGCATTTT. Translated, it gives CASSMGGGGNQPQHF. The complete variable domain, with remaining parts taken from reference TRBV19 and TRBJ1-5, reads DGGITQSPKYLFRKEGQNVTLSCEQNLNHDAMYWYRQDPGQGLRLIYYSQIVNDFQKGDIAEGYSVSREKKESFPLTVTSAQKNPTAFYLCASSMGGGGNQPQHFGDGTRLSIL.

There are many counts of this clonotype. The gene calls are TRBV7-9 and TRBJ2-1; 13 positions agree with TRBD2. The CDR3 contains 17 residues. Trimming at V came to 5 bases and at J to 9 bases, leaving 13 bases not matched to a gene. In germline, CDR1 is SEHNR, CDR2 FQNEAQ (reference sequence). Here the CDR3 DNA reads TGTGCCAGCAGCCACCAACCGGGACTAGCGGGATTGGCTGAGCAGTTCTTC. It translates to CASSHQPGLAGLAEQFF. Combining the CDR3 with reference TRBV7-9 and TRBJ2-1 gives the whole variable domain DTGVSQNPRHKITKRGQNVTFRCDPISEHNRLYWYRQTLGQGPEFLTYFQNEAQLEKSRLLSDRFSAERPKGSFSTLEIQRTEQGDSAMYLCASSHQPGLAGLAEQFFGPGTRLTVL.

This clonotype was counted many times. J is TRBJ1-2 and V is TRBV7-2; the D gene is possibly TRBD1 (5 bases). The CDR3 sequence is 15 residues long. Germline V gene data show CDR1 as SGHTA and CDR2 as FQGNSA. The ends were cut back, 0 bases at V and 4 bases at J, with 12 bases in the middle. The CDR3: CASSLARRQIYGYTF. The CDR3 coding sequence is TGTGCCAGCAGCTTAGCTCGAAGACAGATCTATGGCTACACCTTC.